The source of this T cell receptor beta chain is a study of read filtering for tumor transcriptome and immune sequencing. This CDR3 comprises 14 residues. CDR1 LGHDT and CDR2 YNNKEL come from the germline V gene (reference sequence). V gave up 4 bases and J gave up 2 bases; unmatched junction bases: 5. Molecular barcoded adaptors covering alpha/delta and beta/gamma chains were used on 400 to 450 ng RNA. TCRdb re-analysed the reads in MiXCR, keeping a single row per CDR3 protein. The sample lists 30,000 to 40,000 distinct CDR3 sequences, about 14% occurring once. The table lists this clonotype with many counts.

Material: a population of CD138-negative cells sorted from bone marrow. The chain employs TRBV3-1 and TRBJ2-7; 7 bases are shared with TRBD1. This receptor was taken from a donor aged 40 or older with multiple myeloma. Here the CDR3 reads CASSRTGQAYEQYF. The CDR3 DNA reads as TGTGCCAGCAGCCGGACCGGACAGGCCTACGAGCAGTACTTC.